This T cell receptor beta chain is drawn from a study of T cell changes during pregnancy in multiple sclerosis. The table came from immunoSEQ multiplex PCR; TCRdb's copy has only in-frame clones and leaves some out. Of approximately 120,000 clones in the sample, 90% to 96% were seen once. The sequencing used peripheral blood, collected after pregnancy. The TCR originated in a female donor with multiple sclerosis, enrolled in a pregnancy study.

The CDR3 DNA sequence: TGTGCCAGCAGCTTTAGAGGGGCTAGCGGGAGGACCTACGAGCAGTACTTC. Its protein is CASSFRGASGRTYEQYF. This sequence joins TRBV7-2 and TRBJ2-7, with TRBD2 identical over 11 bases. The V gene end was trimmed by 3 bases and the J gene end by 2 bases; junction bases not matched to a gene: 9. Germline V gene data show CDR1 as SGHTA and CDR2 as FQGNSA. The CDR3 totals 17 residues. Drawing the rest from reference TRBV7-2 and TRBJ2-7, the complete variable domain is GAGVSQSPSNKVTEKGKDVELRCDPISGHTALYWYRQSLGQGLEFLIYFQGNSAPDKSGLPSDRFSAERTGGSVSTLTIQRTQQEDSAVYLCASSFRGASGRTYEQYFGPGTRLTVT.